Shown below are 20 T cell receptor beta chains from a single sample sequenced in a study of CD8+ T cells in alopecia areata. Reverse transcription of extracted RNA yielded cDNA, which provided the sequencing template. Data came from immunoSEQ multiplex PCR; TCRdb stores just in-frame clones and leaves some out. The top ten hold about 9% of the sample, which has more than 95,000 clones, 55% seen once. The specimen was CD4+ T cells sorted from blood. These receptors all stem from a human donor in good health.

The genes are TRBV4-1 and TRBJ1-2; weak D call: TRBD1 (5 bases). The CDR3 loop spans 15 amino acids. Trimming stripped 4 bases from V and 4 bases from J, with 16 bases between. Germline V CDR1 and CDR2: MGHRA, YSYEKL. DNA for the CDR3: TGCGCCAGCAGCCCGTGGGAGGGGCGGGCCTATGGCTACACCTTC. It is translated as CASSPWEGRAYGYTF.

The rearrangement joins TRBV28 to TRBJ2-7, with D unresolved. Germline CDR1 MDHEN, CDR2 SYDVKM. This CDR3 has 12 residues. V was shortened by 4 bases and J by 6 bases, with 10 bases between the two germline ends. CDR3 amino acids: CASSWGRGEQYF. The DNA for the CDR3 is TGTGCCAGCAGTTGGGGTCGAGGCGAGCAGTACTTC.

The genes are TRBV28 and TRBJ2-3, with TRBD2 matching 9 bases. This CDR3 has 15 amino acids. CDR1 is MDHEN, CDR2 SYDVKM, per germline. V shed 7 bases, J shed 2 bases, and the junction held 7 bases outside the gene matches. The CDR3 here is CASNVAGVVTDTQYF. The CDR3 coding sequence is TGTGCCAGCAACGTAGCGGGGGTAGTCACAGATACGCAGTATTTT.

CDR3 sequence: CASRGGWGRETQYF. CDR3 nucleotides: TGTGCCAGCAGGGGTGGGTGGGGTCGAGAGACCCAGTACTTC. The chain joins TRBV2 to TRBJ2-5; D gene uncertain. This CDR3 contains 14 residues. Trimming took 6 bases from V and 4 from J, leaving 15 bases between them. Germline V gene sequence: CDR1 SNHLY, CDR2 FYNNEI.

This sequence joins TRBV11-1 and TRBJ2-5; D call uncertain. Trimming left V 4 bases short and J 0 bases short, with 6 bases between. Germline V gene sequence: CDR1 SGHAT, CDR2 FQDESV (reference sequence). The CDR3 sequence is 13 residues long. CDR3 loop: CASSYGNQETQYF. In DNA form, the CDR3 reads TGTGCCAGCAGCTACGGTAACCAAGAGACCCAGTACTTC.

V is TRBV25-1 and J is TRBJ2-7; TRBD1 matches 10 bases. The CDR3 totals 15 residues. Germline-derived CDR1 and CDR2 are MGHDK and SYGVNS. Trimming cost V 6 bases and J 5 bases; bases outside gene matches: 10. CDR3 amino acids: CASSARTGGKDEQYF. For the CDR3, the DNA is TGTGCCAGCAGCGCCCGGACAGGGGGGAAGGACGAGCAGTACTTC.

The chain recombines TRBV7-2 with TRBJ2-4; D ambiguous. Germline V gene sequence: CDR1 SGHTA, CDR2 FQGNSA. The length of the CDR3 is 12 residues. V shed 4 bases and J shed 8 bases, with 9 bases lying between them. CDR3 sequence reads: CASSSGTDIQYF. The CDR3 region has the DNA TGTGCCAGCAGCTCAGGAACTGACATTCAGTACTTC.

The rearrangement joins TRBV30 to TRBJ2-7, with 12 nucleotides matching TRBD1. The CDR3 totals 16 residues. Germline CDR1 reads GTSNPN; CDR2 reads SVGIG (reference sequence). Trimming took 2 bases from V and 0 from J; bases not matched to a gene: 5. The CDR3: CAWSPGTGGSSYEQYF. The CDR3 DNA sequence: TGTGCCTGGAGTCCCGGGACAGGGGGCAGCTCCTACGAGCAGTACTTC.

This clone was picked up one time. The V call is TRBV7-2, the J call TRBJ2-5, with 15 bases fitting TRBD2. The germline V gene has CDR1 SGHTA and CDR2 FQGNSA. Trimming at V came to 4 bases and at J to 0 bases, leaving 6 bases not matched to a gene. The CDR3 contains 18 residues. The CDR3 region is CASSSGLAGGRYQETQYF. The CDR3 DNA reads TGTGCCAGCAGCTCGGGACTAGCGGGGGGACGGTACCAAGAGACCCAGTACTTC.

The genes are TRBV7-3 and TRBJ2-2; D perhaps matches TRBD1 (6 bases). Trimming shortened V by 2 bases and J by 0 bases, and 10 bases separated the two germline ends. The CDR3 sequence is 16 residues long. The V gene's germline CDR1 is SGHTA and CDR2 FQGTGA. CDR3 sequence (DNA): TGTGCCAGCAGCTTACGGCAGGGGACGAACACCGGGGAGCTGTTTTTT. Translating it yields CASSLRQGTNTGELFF.

This clone was detected only a few times. This chain uses TRBV30 with TRBJ1-5; tentative D call: TRBD1 (6 bases). This CDR3 spans 14 amino acids. Trimming took off 6 bases at V and 6 bases at J, with 18 bases between the two ends. Germline V CDR1 and CDR2: GTSNPN, SVGIG (reference sequence). The DNA for the CDR3 is TGTGCCTGCGGCAACAGGGAGAAAAGTCAGCCCCAGCATTTT. It codes for CACGNREKSQPQHF.

The rearrangement links TRBV5-1 to TRBJ1-2; D is uncertain. The CDR3 is made up of 14 amino acids. The V gene lost 1 base and the J gene lost 0 bases, with 7 bases spanning the gap. CDR1 and CDR2 from the germline V gene are SGHRS and YFSETQ. The CDR3: CASSLWVTNYGYTF. The CDR3 DNA sequence: TGCGCCAGCAGCTTGTGGGTAACTAACTATGGCTACACCTTC.

The V gene is TRBV29-1, the J gene TRBJ1-2, with D possibly being TRBD1 (5 bases). V lost 2 bases and J lost 10, with 14 bases in between. The CDR3 has 12 residues. Germline V gene sequence: CDR1 SQVTM, CDR2 ANQGSEA. CDR3 sequence reads: CSVERGYGDYTF. For the CDR3, the DNA is TGCAGCGTTGAAAGGGGTTATGGTGACTACACCTTC.

J is TRBJ2-5 and V is TRBV7-8; D gene unclear. Trimming left V 5 bases short and J 5 bases short, with 15 bases between. CDR1 is SGHVS, CDR2 FQNEAQ, per germline. This CDR3 spans 14 amino acids. In nucleotides, the CDR3 is TGTGCCAGCAGCACCCCGGACCGTGGGGAGACCCAGTACTTC. Amino acids: CASSTPDRGETQYF.

The rearrangement joins TRBV9 to TRBJ1-4; D is undetermined. CDR1 and CDR2 from the germline V gene are SGDLS and YYNGEE. The V gene lost 1 base and the J gene lost 7 bases, with 11 bases spanning the gap. The CDR3 has 14 residues. The CDR3 DNA is TGTGCCAGCAGCGTATCAGGTTCTTCTGAAAAACTGTTTTTT. Its protein is CASSVSGSSEKLFF.

This chain joins TRBV29-1 and TRBJ1-1; unclear D gene. V lost 4 bases to trimming and J lost 1 base, with 4 bases between them. Germline V CDR1 and CDR2: SQVTM, ANQGSEA. CDR3 size: 11 residues. The CDR3 is CSVGENTEAFF. CDR3 DNA: TGCAGCGTTGGGGAGAACACTGAAGCTTTCTTT.

V and J are TRBV7-8 and TRBJ1-4; the D gene is possibly TRBD1 (5 bases). V lost 1 base and J 11 bases, leaving 11 bases between the germline ends. The CDR3 has 13 amino acids. Germline CDR1 is SGHVS and CDR2 is FQNEAQ. The CDR3 DNA is TGTGCCAGCAGCTTAGGAGGCCGGGGGAAACTGTTTTTT. Its translation: CASSLGGRGKLFF.

The chain uses TRBV2 and TRBJ1-5; D unresolved. CDR1 is SNHLY, CDR2 FYNNEI, per germline. The CDR3 covers 12 residues. The V end was cut by 8 bases, the J end by 1 base, with 6 bases between. CDR3 coding DNA: TGTGCCAGCGCAGAAAGCAATCAGCCCCAGCATTTT. It yields the protein CASAESNQPQHF.

This clone has a handful of counts. The V gene is TRBV15, the J gene TRBJ2-7, with D hard to call. The CDR3 covers 14 residues. Germline V CDR1 and CDR2: LNHNV, YYDKDF (reference sequence). Trimming took off 4 bases at V and 2 bases at J, with 12 bases between the two ends. CDR3 protein: CATSTPGKPYEQYF. CDR3 sequence (DNA): TGTGCCACCAGCACCCCGGGCAAACCCTACGAGCAGTACTTC.

This chain joins TRBV7-2 and TRBJ2-5; tentatively, D is TRBD2 (5 bases). This CDR3 is 14 amino acids long. Germline CDR1 reads SGHTA; CDR2 reads FQGNSA. Trimming shortened V by 8 bases and J by 4 bases, and 17 bases separated the two germline ends. The CDR3 DNA is TGTGCCAGCGCCCCCACGGGGTCTCGAGAGACCCAGTACTTC. It is translated as CASAPTGSRETQYF.